The sequence of this TCR beta chain was determined in a study of cytomegalovirus exposure and HLA in healthy donors. Primers: 60 Vbeta forward and 13 Jbeta reverse. Some clones are missing from TCRdb's copy, which holds only in-frame ones; the method was immunoSEQ multiplex PCR. This sample has about 92,000 clones, with 65% to 85% found just once. The CDR3 covers 14 residues. The germline V and J ends were trimmed by 7 bases and 0 bases, with 12 bases remaining between them. CDR1 is LNHDA and CDR2 is SQIVND in the germline V gene (reference sequence). This receptor was identified in a girl aged 2 to 9 in good health and CMV-seropositive. Sequenced input: PBMCs. The gene calls are TRBV19 and TRBJ1-1, with D maybe TRBD1 (6 bases). CDR3 residues: CASKTGQLNTEAFF. The CDR3, as DNA: TGTGCCAGTAAAACGGGACAACTGAACACTGAAGCTTTCTTT. The complete variable domain, with remaining parts taken from reference TRBV19 and TRBJ1-1, reads DGGITQSPKYLFRKEGQNVTLSCEQNLNHDAMYWYRQDPGQGLRLIYYSQIVNDFQKGDIAEGYSVSREKKESFPLTVTSAQKNPTAFYLCASKTGQLNTEAFFGQGTRLTVV.